This TCR beta chain was profiled in a study of blood T cell repertoires in COVID-19. The wider study: There were acute and convalescent COVID-19 samples, and they came from the United States, Italy and Spain. Sources were T cells, B-cell-depleted T cells, or PBMCs; the material itself was cDNA or gDNA.

CDR1 SGHDT and CDR2 YYEEEE come from the germline V gene. V was clipped by 7 bases and J by 3 bases; unmatched bases: 4. The CDR3 loop spans 12 amino acids. In the original workflow: Estimates of nucleated cell counts were drawn from the amplification of reference gene primers. Sequencing used immunoSEQ multiplex PCR; TCRdb keeps in-frame clones, though not all of them. The D gene and trimming were derived from the DNA, and the V and J assignments and clone size from that table. The data contain roughly 670,000 clones, about 90% of them singletons. The chain links TRBV5-6 to TRBJ2-7, with TRBD1 matching 7 bases. What was sequenced was peripheral blood. The source is a woman between 18 and 29 years old with acute or convalescent COVID-19. This CDR3 is CASGTDHYEQYF. DNA of the CDR3: TGTGCCAGCGGGACAGACCACTACGAGCAGTACTTC.